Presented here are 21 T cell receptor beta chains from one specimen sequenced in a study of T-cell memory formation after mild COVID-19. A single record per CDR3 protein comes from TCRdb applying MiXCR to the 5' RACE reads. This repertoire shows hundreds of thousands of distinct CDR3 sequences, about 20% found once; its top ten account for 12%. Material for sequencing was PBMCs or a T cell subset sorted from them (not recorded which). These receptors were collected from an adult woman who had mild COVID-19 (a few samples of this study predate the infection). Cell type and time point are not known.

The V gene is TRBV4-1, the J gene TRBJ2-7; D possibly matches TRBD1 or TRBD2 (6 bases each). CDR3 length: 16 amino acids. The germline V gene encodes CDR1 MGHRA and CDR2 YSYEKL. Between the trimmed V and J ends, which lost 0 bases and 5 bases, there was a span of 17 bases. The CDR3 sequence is CASSQEEGGRWHEQYF. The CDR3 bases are TGCGCCAGCAGCCAAGAAGAAGGGGGGAGATGGCACGAGCAGTACTTC.

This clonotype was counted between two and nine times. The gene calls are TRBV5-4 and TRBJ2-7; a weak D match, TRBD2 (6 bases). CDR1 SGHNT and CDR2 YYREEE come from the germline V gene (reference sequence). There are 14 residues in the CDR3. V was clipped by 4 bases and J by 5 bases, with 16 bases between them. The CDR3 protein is CASSPIGGINEQYF. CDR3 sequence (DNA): TGTGCCAGCAGCCCCATCGGGGGTATCAACGAGCAGTACTTC.

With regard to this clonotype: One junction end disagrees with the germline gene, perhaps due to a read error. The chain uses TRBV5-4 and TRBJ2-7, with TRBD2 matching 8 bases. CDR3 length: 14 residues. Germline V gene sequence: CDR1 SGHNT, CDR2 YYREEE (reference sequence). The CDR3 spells CASSLEATSAPVDF. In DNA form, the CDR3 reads TGTGCCAGCAGCTTGGAAGCGACTAGCGCCCCAGTTGACTTC.

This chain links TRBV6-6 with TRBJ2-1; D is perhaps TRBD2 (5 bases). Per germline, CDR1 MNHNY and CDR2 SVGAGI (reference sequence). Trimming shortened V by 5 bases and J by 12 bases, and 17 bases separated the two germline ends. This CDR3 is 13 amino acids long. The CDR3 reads CASSEREGLVQFF. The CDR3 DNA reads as TGTGCCAGCAGTGAGCGAGAGGGCCTCGTGCAGTTCTTC.

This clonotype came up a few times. The CDR3 protein is CSLARGQYF. For the CDR3, the DNA is TGCAGCCTGGCGAGGGGGCAGTACTTC. The chain has TRBV29-1 and TRBJ2-7, with D possibly being TRBD1 or TRBD2 (5 bases each). V shed 8 bases and J shed 9 bases, with 11 bases lying between them. The length of the CDR3 is 9 residues. Germline lookup yields CDR1 SQVTM and CDR2 ANQGSEA.

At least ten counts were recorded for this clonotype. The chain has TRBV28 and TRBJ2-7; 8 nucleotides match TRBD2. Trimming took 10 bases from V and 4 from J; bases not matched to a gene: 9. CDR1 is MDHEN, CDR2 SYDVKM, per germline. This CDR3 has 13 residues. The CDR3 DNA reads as TGTGCCACCGAAGCGGGGGACGGTTACGAGCAGTACTTC. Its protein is CATEAGDGYEQYF.

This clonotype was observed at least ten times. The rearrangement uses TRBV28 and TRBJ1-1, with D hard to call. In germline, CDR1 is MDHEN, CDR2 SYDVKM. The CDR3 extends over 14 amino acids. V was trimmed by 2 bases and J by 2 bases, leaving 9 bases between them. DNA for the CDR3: TGTGCCAGCAGTTTAGTGCAGGCCAACACTGAAGCTTTCTTT. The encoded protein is CASSLVQANTEAFF.

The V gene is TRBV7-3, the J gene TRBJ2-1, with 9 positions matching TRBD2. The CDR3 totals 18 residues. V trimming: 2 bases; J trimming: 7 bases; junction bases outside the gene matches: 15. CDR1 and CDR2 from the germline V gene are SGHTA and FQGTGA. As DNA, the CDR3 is TGTGCCAGCAGCTTAGGCATTCGGCGGGGGGGCTTGGGTAATGAGCAGTTCTTC. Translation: CASSLGIRRGGLGNEQFF.

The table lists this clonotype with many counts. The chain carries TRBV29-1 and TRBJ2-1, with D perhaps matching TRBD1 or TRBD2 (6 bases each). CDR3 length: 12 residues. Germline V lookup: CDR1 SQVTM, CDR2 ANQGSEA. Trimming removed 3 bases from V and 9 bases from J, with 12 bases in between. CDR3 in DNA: TGCAGCGTTGAGGCGGGACACAGTGAGCAGTTCTTC. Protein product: CSVEAGHSEQFF.

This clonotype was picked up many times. For the CDR3, the DNA is TGCGCCAGCAGAGGAGCGGGAACAGATACGCAGTATTTT. Amino acid sequence: CASRGAGTDTQYF. The genes are TRBV5-1 and TRBJ2-3; 7 bases are a match to TRBD2. V was clipped by 5 bases and J by 3 bases; unmatched bases: 3. The CDR3 has 13 residues. Germline lookup yields CDR1 SGHRS and CDR2 YFSETQ.

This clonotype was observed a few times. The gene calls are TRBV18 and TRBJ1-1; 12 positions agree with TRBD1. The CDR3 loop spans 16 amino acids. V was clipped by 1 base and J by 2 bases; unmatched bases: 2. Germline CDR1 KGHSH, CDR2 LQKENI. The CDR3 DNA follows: TGTGCCAGCTCACCACAGGGACAGGGGGCAAACACTGAAGCTTTCTTT. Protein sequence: CASSPQGQGANTEAFF.

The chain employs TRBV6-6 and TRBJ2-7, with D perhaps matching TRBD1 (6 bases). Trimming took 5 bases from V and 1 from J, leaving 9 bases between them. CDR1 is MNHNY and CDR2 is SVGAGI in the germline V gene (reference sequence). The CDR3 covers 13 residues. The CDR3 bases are TGTGCCAGCAGTACAGGGATTTCCTACGAGCAGTACTTC. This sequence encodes CASSTGISYEQYF.

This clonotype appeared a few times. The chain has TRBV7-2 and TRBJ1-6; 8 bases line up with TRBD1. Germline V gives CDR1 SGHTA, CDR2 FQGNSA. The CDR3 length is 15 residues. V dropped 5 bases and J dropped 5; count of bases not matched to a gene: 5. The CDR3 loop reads CASSRGQDNNSPLHF. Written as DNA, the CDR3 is TGTGCCAGCAGCAGGGGACAGGATAATAATTCACCCCTCCACTTT.

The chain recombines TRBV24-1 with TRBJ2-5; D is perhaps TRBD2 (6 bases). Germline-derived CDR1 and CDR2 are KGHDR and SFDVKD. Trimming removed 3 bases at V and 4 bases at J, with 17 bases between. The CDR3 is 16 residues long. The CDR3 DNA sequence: TGTGCCACCAGTGATCCCCTTGGAGGGGACCCAGAGACCCAGTACTTC. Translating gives CATSDPLGGDPETQYF.

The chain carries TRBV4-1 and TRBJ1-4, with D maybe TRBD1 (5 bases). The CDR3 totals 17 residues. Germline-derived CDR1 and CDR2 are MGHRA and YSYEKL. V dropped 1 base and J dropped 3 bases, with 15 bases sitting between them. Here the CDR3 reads CASSQVIGAGPNEKLFF. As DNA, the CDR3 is TGCGCCAGCAGCCAAGTTATAGGGGCAGGGCCTAATGAAAAACTGTTTTTT.

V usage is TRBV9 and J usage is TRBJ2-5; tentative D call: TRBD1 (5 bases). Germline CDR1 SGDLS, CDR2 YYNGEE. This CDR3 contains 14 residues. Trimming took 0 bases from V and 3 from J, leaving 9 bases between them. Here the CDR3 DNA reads TGTGCCAGCAGCGTAGCTGGCAGGGAAGAGACCCAGTACTTC. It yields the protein CASSVAGREETQYF.

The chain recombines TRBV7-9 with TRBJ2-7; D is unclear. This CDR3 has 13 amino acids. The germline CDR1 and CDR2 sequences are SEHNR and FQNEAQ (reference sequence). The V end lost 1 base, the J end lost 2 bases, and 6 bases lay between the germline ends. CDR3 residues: CASSLGDAYEQYF. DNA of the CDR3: TGTGCCAGCAGCTTAGGGGATGCCTACGAGCAGTACTTC.

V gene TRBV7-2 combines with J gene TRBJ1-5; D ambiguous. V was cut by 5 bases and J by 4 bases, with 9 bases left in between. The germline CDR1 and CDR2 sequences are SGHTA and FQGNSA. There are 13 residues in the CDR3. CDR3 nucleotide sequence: TGTGCCAGCAGCGTTCGCCCGAATCAGCCCCAGCATTTT. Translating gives CASSVRPNQPQHF.

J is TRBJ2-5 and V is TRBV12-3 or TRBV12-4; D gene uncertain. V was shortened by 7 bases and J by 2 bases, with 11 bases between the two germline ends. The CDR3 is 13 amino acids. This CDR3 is CASTLSVQETQYF. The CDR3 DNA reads TGTGCCAGCACTCTCAGTGTTCAAGAGACCCAGTACTTC.

CDR3 sequence (DNA): TGCAGCGTTGAAGTGACAGCGGGAGGAGTAGAGACCCAGTACTTC. Amino acids: CSVEVTAGGVETQYF. This chain links TRBV29-1 with TRBJ2-5; 9 positions agree with TRBD2. The CDR3 is 15 amino acids. The germline V gene has CDR1 SQVTM and CDR2 ANQGSEA. Trimming cost V 1 base and J 4 bases; bases outside gene matches: 7.

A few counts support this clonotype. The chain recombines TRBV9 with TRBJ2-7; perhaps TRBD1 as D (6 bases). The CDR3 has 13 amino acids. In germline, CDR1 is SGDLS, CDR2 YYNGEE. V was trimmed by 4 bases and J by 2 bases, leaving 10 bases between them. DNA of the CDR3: TGTGCCAGCAGCATGGGGGACACCTACGAGCAGTACTTC. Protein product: CASSMGDTYEQYF.